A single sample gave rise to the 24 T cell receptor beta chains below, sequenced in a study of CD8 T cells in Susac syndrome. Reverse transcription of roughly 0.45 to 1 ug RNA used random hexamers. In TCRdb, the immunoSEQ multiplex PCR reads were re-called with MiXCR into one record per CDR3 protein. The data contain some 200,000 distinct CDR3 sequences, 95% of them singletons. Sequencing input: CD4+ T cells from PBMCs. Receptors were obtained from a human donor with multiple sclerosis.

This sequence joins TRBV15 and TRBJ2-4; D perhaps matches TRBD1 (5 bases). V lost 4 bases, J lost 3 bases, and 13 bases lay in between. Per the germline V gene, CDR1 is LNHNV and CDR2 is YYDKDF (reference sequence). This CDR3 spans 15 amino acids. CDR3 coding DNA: TGTGCCACCAGCACCCGAGACAGAAACAAAAACATTCAGTACTTC. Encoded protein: CATSTRDRNKNIQYF.

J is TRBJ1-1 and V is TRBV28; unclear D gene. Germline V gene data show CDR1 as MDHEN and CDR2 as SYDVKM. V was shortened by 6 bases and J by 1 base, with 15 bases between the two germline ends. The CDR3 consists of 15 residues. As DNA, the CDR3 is TGTGCCAGCAGCCTTGATTTGCCGGCGAACACTGAAGCTTTCTTT. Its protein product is CASSLDLPANTEAFF.

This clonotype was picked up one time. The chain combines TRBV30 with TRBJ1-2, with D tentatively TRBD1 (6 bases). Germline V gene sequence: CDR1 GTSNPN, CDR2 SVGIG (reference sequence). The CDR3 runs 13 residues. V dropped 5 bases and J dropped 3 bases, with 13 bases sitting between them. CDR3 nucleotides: TGTGCCTGGGAAAGGACAGCCCACTATGGCTACACCTTC. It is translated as CAWERTAHYGYTF.

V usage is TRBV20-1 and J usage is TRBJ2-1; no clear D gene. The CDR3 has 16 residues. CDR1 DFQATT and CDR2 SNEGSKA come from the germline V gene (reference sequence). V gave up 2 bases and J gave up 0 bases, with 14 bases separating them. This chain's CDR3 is CSARKFTDRSYNEQFF. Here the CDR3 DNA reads TGCAGTGCTAGAAAGTTTACAGACCGCTCCTACAATGAGCAGTTCTTC.

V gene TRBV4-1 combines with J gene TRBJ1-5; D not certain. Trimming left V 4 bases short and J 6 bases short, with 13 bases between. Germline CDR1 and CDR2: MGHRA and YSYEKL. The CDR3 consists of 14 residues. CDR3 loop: CASSRIPEFQPQHF. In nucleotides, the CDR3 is TGCGCCAGCAGCCGGATTCCCGAATTTCAGCCCCAGCATTTT.

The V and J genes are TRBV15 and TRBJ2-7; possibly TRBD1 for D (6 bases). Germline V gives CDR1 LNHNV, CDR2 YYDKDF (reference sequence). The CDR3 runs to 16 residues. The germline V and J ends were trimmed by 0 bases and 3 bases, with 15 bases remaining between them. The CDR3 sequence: CATSRDGAGADYEQYF. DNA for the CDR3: TGTGCCACCAGCAGAGATGGGGCAGGGGCCGACTACGAGCAGTACTTC.

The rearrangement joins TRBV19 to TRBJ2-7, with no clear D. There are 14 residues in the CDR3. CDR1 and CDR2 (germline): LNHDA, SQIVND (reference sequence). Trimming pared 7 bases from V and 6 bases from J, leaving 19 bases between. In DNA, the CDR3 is TGTGCCAGTACCCCCCGGACCCCCTCGGGCGAGCAGTACTTC. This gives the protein CASTPRTPSGEQYF.

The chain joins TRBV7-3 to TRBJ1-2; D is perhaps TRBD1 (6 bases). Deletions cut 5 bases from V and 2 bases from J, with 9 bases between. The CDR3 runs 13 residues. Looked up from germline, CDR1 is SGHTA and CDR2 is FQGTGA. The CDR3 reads CASSAGQNYGYTF. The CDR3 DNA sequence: TGTGCCAGCAGCGCCGGACAGAACTATGGCTACACCTTC.

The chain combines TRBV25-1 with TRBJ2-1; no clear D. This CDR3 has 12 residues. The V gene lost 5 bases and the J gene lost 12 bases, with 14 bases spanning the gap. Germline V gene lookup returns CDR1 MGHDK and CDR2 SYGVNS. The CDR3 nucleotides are TGTGCCAGCAGTAACCTCTTCGGTGGGCAGTTCTTC. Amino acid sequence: CASSNLFGGQFF.

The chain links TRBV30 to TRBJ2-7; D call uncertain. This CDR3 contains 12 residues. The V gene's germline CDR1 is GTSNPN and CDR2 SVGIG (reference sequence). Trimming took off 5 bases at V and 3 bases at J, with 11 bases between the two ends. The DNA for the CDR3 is TGTGCCTGGGGGAACCAGGTCTACGAGCAGTACTTC. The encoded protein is CAWGNQVYEQYF.

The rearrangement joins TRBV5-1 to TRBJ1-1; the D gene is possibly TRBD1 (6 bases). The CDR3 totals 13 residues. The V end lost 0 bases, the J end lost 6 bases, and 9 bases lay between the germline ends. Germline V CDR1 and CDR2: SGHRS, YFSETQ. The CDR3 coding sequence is TGCGCCAGCAGCTTGGTGGGGGGGCCTGAAGCTTTCTTT. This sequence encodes CASSLVGGPEAFF.

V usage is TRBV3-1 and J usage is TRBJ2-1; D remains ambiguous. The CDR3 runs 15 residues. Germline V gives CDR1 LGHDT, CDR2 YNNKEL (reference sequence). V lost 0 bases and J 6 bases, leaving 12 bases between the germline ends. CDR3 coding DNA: TGTGCCAGCAGCCAAGATCTCGGAGTAGGCAATGAGCAGTTCTTC. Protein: CASSQDLGVGNEQFF.

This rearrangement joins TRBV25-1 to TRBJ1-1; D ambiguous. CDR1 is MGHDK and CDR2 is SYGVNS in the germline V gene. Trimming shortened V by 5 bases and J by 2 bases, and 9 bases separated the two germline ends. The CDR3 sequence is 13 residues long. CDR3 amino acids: CASSRKTNTEAFF. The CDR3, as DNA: TGTGCCAGCAGTCGAAAGACCAACACTGAAGCTTTCTTT.

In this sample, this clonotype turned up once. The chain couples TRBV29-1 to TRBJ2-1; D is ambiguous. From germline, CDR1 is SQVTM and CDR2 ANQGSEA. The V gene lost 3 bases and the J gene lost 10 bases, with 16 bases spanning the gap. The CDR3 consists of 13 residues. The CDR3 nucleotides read TGCAGCGTTGAGGATCGAGCTGCGGACGAGCAGTTCTTC. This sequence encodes CSVEDRAADEQFF.

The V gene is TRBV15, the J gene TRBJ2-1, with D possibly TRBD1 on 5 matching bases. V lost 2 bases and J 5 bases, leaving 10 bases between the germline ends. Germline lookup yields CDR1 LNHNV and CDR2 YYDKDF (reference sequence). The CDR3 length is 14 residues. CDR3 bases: TGTGCCACCAGCAGACCAGACAGTCACAATGAGCAGTTCTTC. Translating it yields CATSRPDSHNEQFF. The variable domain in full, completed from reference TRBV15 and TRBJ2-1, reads DAMVIQNPRYQVTQFGKPVTLSCSQTLNHNVMYWYQQKSSQAPKLLFHYYDKDFNNEADTPDNFQSRRPNTSFCFLDIRSPGLGDTAMYLCATSRPDSHNEQFFGPGTRLTVL.

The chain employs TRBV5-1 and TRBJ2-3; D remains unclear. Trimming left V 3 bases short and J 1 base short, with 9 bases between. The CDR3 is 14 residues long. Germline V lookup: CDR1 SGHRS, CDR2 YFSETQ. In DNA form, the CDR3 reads TGCGCCAGCAGCTCCTCGATGGGCACAGATACGCAGTATTTT. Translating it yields CASSSSMGTDTQYF.

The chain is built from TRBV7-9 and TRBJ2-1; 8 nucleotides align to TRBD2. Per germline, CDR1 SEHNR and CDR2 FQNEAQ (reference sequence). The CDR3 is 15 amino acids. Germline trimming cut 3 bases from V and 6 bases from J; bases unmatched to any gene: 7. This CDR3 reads CASSFLAGRANEQFF. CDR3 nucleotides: TGTGCCAGCAGCTTCCTAGCGGGCCGAGCCAATGAGCAGTTCTTC.

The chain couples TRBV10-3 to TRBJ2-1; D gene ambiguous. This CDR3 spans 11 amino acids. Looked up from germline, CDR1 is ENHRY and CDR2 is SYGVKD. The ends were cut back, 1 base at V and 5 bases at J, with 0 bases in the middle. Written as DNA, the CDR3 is TGTGCCATCAGTGAGTACAATGAGCAGTTCTTC. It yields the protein CAISEYNEQFF.

In DNA, the CDR3 is TGTGCCAGCAGAAAACAGGGGATCTCATCGCAGTACTTC. Residues: CASRKQGISSQYF. The V call is TRBV28, the J call TRBJ2-7, with 7 bases that match TRBD1. CDR3 length: 13 amino acids. Germline-derived CDR1 and CDR2 are MDHEN and SYDVKM. With V trimmed by 6 bases and J by 9 bases, 11 bases remained unmatched.

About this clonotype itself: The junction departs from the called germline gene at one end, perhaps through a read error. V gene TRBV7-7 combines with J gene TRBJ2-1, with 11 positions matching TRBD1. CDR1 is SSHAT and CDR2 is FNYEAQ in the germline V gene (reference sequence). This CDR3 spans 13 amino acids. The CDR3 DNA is TGTGCTAGCAGCTGGGACAGGGGGAATGAGCAGTTCTTC. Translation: CASSWDRGNEQFF.

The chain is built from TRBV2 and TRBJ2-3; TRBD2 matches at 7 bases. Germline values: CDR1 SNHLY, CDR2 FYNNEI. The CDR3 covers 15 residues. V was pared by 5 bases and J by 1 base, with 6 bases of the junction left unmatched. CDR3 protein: CASSLSGIRTDTQYF. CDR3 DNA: TGTGCCAGCAGTCTAAGCGGGATTCGCACAGATACGCAGTATTTT.

CDR3: CSARVQKGFEQYF. CDR3 nucleotides: TGCAGTGCTAGAGTTCAAAAAGGGTTCGAGCAGTACTTC. The V gene is TRBV20-1, the J gene TRBJ2-7, with unresolved D. Looked up from germline, CDR1 is DFQATT and CDR2 is SNEGSKA (reference sequence). V was pared by 1 base and J by 6 bases, with 13 bases between. The CDR3 spans 13 residues.

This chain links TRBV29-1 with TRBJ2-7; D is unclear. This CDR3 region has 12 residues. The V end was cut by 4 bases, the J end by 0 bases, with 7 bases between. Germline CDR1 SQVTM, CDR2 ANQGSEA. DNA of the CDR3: TGCAGCGTTGCCGCTCTCTCCTACGAGCAGTACTTC. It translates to CSVAALSYEQYF.

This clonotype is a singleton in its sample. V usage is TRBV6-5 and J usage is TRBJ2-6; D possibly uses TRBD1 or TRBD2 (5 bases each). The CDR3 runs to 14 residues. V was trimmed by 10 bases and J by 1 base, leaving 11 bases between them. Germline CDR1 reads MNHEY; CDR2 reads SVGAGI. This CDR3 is CATRGDSGANVLTF. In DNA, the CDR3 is TGTGCCACTAGAGGGGATTCTGGGGCCAACGTCCTGACTTTC.